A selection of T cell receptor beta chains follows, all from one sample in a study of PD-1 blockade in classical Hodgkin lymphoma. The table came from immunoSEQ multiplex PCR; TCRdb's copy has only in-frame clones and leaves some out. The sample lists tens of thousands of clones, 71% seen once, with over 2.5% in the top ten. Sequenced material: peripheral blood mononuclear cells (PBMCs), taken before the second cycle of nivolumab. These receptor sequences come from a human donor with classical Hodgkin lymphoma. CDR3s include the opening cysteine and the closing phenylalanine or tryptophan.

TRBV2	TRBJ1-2	CASSEVPQTPYGYTF
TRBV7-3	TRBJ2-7	CASSRSGGAYEQYF
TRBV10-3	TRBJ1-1	CATSGDSATEAFF
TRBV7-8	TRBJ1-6	CASSDVGYNSPLHF
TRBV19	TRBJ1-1	CASSPGLITEAFF
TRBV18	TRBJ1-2	CASSPGTQTYYGYTF
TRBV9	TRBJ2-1	CASSVARGAHNEQFF
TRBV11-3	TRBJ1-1	CASSWGGNTEAFF
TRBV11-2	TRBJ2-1	CASSLEGLQPSNEQFF
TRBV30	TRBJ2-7	CAWNQERRDEQYF
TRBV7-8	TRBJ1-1	CASSLANSDEAFF
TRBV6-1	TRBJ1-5	CASTIYSNQPQHF
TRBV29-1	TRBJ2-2	CSAGDREMNTGELFF
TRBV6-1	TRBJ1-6	CASSRGENSPLHF
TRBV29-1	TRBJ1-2	CSVEGPGSGDYGYTF
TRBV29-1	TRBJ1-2	CSVVGPDRTANYGYTF
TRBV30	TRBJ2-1	CAWTRTRAANEQFF
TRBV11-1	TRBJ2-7	CASSLAGQGYEQYF
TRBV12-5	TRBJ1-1	CASGLVTGTGGTEAFF
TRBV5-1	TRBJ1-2	CASSWDSLFYGYTF
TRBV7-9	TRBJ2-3	CASSPLGDTQYF
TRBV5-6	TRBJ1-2	CASSHLVERETGYGYTF
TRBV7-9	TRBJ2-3	CASSLDGATSGGANTQYF
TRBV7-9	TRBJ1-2	CASSLVDGGYTF